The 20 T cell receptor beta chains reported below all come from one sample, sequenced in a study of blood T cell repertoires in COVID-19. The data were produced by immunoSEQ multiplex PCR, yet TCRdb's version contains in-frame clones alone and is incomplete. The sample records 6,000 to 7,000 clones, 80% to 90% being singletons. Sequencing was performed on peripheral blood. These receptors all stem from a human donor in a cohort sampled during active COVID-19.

The CDR3 reads CASMRAGELFF. The CDR3 DNA reads TGTGCCAGCATGCGGGCCGGGGAGCTGTTTTTT. The chain has TRBV27 and TRBJ2-2; D might be TRBD2 (5 bases). The CDR3 consists of 11 residues. V dropped 7 bases and J dropped 6 bases, with 6 bases sitting between them. Germline V gene lookup returns CDR1 MNHEY and CDR2 SMNVEV (reference sequence).

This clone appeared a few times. CDR3 in amino acids: CATSSRDRGYSPLHF. The CDR3 DNA reads as TGTGCCACCAGCTCCCGGGACAGGGGTTATTCACCCCTCCACTTT. This chain joins TRBV15 and TRBJ1-6; 10 bases align to TRBD1. Germline CDR1 LNHNV, CDR2 YYDKDF (reference sequence). V trimming: 5 bases; J trimming: 8 bases; junction bases outside the gene matches: 6. The CDR3 is made up of 15 amino acids. Full variable domain (rest looked up from reference TRBV15 and TRBJ1-6): DAMVIQNPRYQVTQFGKPVTLSCSQTLNHNVMYWYQQKSSQAPKLLFHYYDKDFNNEADTPDNFQSRRPNTSFCFLDIRSPGLGDTAMYLCATSSRDRGYSPLHFGNGTRLTVT.

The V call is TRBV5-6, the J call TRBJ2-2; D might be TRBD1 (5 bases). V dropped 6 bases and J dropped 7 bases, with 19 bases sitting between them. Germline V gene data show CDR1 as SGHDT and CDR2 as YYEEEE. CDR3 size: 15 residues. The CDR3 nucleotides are TGTGCCAGCACCGTGGGGCCAATTTACGGCGGGGAGCTGTTTTTT. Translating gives CASTVGPIYGGELFF.

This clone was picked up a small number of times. For the CDR3, the DNA is TGTGCCAGCAGGGGGGACAGGAACTATGGCTACACCTTC. Translation gives CASRGDRNYGYTF. This chain joins TRBV2 and TRBJ1-2; 8 bases line up with TRBD1. The trim removed 6 bases at V and 2 bases at J, leaving 2 bases unmatched. The length of the CDR3 is 13 residues. The germline V gene encodes CDR1 SNHLY and CDR2 FYNNEI.

The CDR3 region has the DNA TGTGCCAACCAGGACAGTAGCACAGATACGCAGTATTTT. Translated, it gives CANQDSSTDTQYF. V usage is TRBV28 and J usage is TRBJ2-3; weak D call: TRBD1 (6 bases). The CDR3 is made up of 13 amino acids. Deletions cut 10 bases from V and 0 bases from J, with 11 bases between. Germline loops: CDR1 MDHEN, CDR2 SYDVKM.

In nucleotides, the CDR3 is TGTGCCAGCAGGAGTGCGGGGACTGAAGCTTTCTTT. It encodes CASRSAGTEAFF. J is TRBJ1-1 and V is TRBV2; D gene uncertain. The length of the CDR3 is 12 residues. The germline V gene has CDR1 SNHLY and CDR2 FYNNEI. Trimming took 6 bases from V and 5 from J, leaving 10 bases between them.

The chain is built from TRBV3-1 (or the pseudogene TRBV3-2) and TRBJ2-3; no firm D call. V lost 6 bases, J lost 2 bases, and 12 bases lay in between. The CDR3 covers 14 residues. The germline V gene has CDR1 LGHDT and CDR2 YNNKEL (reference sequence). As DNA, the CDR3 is TGTGCCAGCAGACCCGGTACTATCACAGATACGCAGTATTTT. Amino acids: CASRPGTITDTQYF.

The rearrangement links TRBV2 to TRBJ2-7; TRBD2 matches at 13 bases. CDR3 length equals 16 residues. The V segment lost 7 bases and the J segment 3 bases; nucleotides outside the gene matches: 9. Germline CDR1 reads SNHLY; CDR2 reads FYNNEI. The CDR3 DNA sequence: TGTGCCAGCAAAGGACTAGCGGGAGCCCAAAACTACGAGCAGTACTTC. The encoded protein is CASKGLAGAQNYEQYF. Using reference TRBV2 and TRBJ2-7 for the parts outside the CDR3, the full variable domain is EPEVTQTPSHQVTQMGQEVILRCVPISNHLYFYWYRQILGQKVEFLVSFYNNEISEKSEIFDDQFSVERPDGSNFTLKIRSTKLEDSAMYFCASKGLAGAQNYEQYFGPGTRLTVT.

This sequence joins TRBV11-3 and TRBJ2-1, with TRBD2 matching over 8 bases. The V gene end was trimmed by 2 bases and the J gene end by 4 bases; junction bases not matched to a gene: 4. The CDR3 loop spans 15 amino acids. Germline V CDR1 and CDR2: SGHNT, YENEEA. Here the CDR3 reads CASSLQAGEYNEQFF. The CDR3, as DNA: TGTGCCAGCAGCTTACAAGCGGGGGAATACAATGAGCAGTTCTTC.

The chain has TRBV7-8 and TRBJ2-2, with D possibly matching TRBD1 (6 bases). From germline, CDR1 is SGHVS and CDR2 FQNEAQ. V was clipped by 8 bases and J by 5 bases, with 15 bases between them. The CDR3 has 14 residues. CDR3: CASGMGAGTGELFF. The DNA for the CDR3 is TGTGCCAGCGGAATGGGGGCTGGGACCGGGGAGCTGTTTTTT.

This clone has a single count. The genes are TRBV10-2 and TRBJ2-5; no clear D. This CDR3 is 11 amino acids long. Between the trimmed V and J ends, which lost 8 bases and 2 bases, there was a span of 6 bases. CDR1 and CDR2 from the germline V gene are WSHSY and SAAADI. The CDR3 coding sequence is TGCGCCAGCCTAGAACAAGAGACCCAGTACTTC. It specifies CASLEQETQYF.

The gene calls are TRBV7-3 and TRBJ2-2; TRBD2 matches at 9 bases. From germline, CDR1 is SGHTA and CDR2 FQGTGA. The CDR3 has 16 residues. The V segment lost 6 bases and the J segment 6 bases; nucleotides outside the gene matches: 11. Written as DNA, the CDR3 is TGTGCCAGCAGTCCACCGGGACTAGCAGGTTCCGGGGAGCTGTTTTTT. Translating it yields CASSPPGLAGSGELFF.

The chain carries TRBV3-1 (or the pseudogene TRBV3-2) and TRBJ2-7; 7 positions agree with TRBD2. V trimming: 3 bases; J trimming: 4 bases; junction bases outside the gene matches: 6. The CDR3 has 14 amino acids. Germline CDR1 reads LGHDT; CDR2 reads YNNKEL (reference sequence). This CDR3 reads CASSQGGMIYEQYF. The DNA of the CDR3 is TGTGCCAGCAGCCAGGGGGGGATGATATACGAGCAGTACTTC.

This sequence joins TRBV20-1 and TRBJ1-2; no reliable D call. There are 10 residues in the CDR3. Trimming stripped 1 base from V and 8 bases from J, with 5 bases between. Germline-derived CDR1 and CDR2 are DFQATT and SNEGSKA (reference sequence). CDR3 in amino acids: CSARAGGYTF. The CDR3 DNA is TGCAGTGCTAGAGCGGGAGGCTACACCTTC.

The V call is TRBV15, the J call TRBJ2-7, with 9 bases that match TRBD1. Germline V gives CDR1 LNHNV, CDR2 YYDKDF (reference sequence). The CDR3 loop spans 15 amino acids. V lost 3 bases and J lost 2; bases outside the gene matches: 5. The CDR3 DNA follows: TGTGCCACCAGCAGGGCTGGACAGGGGACCTACGAGCAGTACTTC. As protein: CATSRAGQGTYEQYF. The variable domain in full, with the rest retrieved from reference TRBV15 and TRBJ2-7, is DAMVIQNPRYQVTQFGKPVTLSCSQTLNHNVMYWYQQKSSQAPKLLFHYYDKDFNNEADTPDNFQSRRPNTSFCFLDIRSPGLGDTAMYLCATSRAGQGTYEQYFGPGTRLTVT.

The CDR3 DNA reads as TGTGCCAGTAGACTAGCGGGAGTGTACGAGCAGTACTTC. The encoded protein is CASRLAGVYEQYF. This chain links TRBV12-3 or TRBV12-4 with TRBJ2-7; 12 bases map to TRBD2. V lost 9 bases and J lost 4; bases outside the gene matches: 4. The CDR3 totals 13 residues.

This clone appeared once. CDR3 coding DNA: TGTGCCAGCAGGGCGACAGTAAACTATGGCTACACCTTC. It encodes CASRATVNYGYTF. The chain employs TRBV6-5 and TRBJ1-2, with TRBD1 as a possible D gene (5 bases). The germline V and J ends were trimmed by 6 bases and 2 bases, with 10 bases remaining between them. CDR3 length: 13 amino acids. The germline CDR1 and CDR2 sequences are MNHEY and SVGAGI.

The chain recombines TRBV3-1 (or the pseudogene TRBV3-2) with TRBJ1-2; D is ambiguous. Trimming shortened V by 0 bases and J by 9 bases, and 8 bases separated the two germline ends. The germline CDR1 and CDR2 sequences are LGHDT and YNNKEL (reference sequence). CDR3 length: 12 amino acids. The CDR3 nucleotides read TGTGCCAGCAGCCAAGACCGAGCTAGCTACACCTTC. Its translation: CASSQDRASYTF.

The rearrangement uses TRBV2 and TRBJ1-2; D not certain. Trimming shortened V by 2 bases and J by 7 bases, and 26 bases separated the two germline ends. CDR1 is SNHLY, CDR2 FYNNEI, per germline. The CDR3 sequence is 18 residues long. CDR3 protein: CASSENLAGRPVSGGYTF. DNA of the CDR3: TGTGCCAGCAGTGAAAATTTGGCAGGCCGTCCCGTATCAGGTGGCTACACCTTC.

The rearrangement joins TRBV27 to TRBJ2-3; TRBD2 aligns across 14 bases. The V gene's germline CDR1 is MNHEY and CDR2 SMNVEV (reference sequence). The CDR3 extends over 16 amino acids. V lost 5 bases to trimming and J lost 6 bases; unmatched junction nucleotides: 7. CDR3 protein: CASSPDRLAGGDTQYF. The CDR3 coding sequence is TGTGCCAGCAGTCCCGACCGACTAGCGGGGGGGGATACGCAGTATTTT.